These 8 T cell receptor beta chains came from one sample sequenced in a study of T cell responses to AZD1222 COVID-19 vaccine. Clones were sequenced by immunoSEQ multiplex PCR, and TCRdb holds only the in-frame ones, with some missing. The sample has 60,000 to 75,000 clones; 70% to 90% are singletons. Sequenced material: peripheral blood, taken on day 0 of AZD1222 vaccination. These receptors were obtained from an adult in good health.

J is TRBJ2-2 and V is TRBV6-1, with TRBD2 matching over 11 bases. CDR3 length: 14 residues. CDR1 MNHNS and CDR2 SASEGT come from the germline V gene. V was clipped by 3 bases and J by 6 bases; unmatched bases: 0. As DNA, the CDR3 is TGTGCCAGCAGTGAGACTAGCGGGGCCGGGGAGCTGTTTTTT. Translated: CASSETSGAGELFF.

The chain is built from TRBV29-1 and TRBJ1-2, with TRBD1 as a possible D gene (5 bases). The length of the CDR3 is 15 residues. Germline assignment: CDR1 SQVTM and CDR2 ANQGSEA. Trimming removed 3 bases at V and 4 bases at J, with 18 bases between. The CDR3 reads CSVESAGHEGYGYTF. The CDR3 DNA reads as TGCAGCGTTGAGTCGGCGGGGCACGAGGGCTATGGCTACACCTTC.

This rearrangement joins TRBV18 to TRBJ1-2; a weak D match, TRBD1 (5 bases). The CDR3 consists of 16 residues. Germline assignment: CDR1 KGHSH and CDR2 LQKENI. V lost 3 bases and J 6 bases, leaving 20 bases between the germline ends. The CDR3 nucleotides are TGTGCCAGCTCACCGTCAATGGGCAGGACACTCGATGGCTACACCTTC. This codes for CASSPSMGRTLDGYTF.

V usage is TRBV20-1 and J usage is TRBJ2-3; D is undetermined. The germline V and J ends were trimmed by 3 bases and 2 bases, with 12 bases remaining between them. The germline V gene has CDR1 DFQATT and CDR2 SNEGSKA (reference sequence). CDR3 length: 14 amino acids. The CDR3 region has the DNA TGCAGTGCTAGTATACCCGGAATCACAGATACGCAGTATTTT. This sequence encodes CSASIPGITDTQYF.

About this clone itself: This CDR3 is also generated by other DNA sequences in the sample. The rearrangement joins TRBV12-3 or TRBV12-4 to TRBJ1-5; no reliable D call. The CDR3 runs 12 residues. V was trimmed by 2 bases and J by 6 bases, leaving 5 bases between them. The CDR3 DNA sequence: TGTGCCAGCAGTTTATCGGGTCAGCCCCAGCATTTT. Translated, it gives CASSLSGQPQHF.

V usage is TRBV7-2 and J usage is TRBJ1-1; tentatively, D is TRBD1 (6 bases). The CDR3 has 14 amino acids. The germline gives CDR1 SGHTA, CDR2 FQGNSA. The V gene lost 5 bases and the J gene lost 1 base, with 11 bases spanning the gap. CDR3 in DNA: TGTGCCAGCAGCGCAGGGACAACGAACACTGAAGCTTTCTTT. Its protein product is CASSAGTTNTEAFF. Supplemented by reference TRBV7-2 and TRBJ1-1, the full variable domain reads GAGVSQSPSNKVTEKGKDVELRCDPISGHTALYWYRQSLGQGLEFLIYFQGNSAPDKSGLPSDRFSAERTGGSVSTLTIQRTQQEDSAVYLCASSAGTTNTEAFFGQGTRLTVV.

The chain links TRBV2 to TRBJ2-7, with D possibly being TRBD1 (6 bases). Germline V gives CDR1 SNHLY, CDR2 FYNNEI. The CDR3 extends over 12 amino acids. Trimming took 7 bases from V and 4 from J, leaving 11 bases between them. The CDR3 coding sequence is TGTGCCAGCAAGAGACAGGTTTACGAGCAGTACTTC. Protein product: CASKRQVYEQYF.

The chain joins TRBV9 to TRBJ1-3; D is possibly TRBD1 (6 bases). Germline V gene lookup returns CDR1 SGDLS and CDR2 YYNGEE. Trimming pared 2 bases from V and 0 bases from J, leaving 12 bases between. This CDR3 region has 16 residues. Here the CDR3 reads CASSVRGDYSGNTIYF. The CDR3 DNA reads TGTGCCAGCAGCGTGAGGGGGGACTACTCTGGAAACACCATATATTTT.